The 27 T cell receptor beta chains listed next were all sequenced from one sample in a study of blood T cell repertoires in COVID-19. Method: immunoSEQ multiplex PCR; TCRdb's copy keeps in-frame clones and lacks some. The sample consists of 130,000 to 150,000 clones, over 60% of them appearing once. Sequenced material: peripheral blood. These receptors all come from an elderly man with acute or convalescent COVID-19.

This clone was found a few times. The gene calls are TRBV7-9 and TRBJ1-6; TRBD1 aligns across 8 bases. CDR1 and CDR2 from the germline V gene are SEHNR and FQNEAQ (reference sequence). The CDR3 covers 16 residues. V lost 4 bases, J lost 7 bases, and 9 bases stayed unmatched. The CDR3 DNA sequence: TGTGCCAGCAGCTCTCAGGGGGCATTCCAGAATTCACCCCTCCACTTT. Amino acids: CASSSQGAFQNSPLHF.

This chain joins TRBV7-2 and TRBJ1-3; 7 bases are shared with TRBD1. Germline CDR1 is SGHTA and CDR2 is FQGNSA. After removal of 5 bases from V and 4 bases from J, the junction contained 5 bases not matched to a gene. The CDR3 contains 14 residues. The CDR3 region is CASSPDRAGNTIYF. The CDR3, as DNA: TGTGCCAGCAGCCCTGACAGGGCGGGAAACACCATATATTTT.

The gene calls are TRBV7-8 and TRBJ1-5; D gene ambiguous. Germline V gene sequence: CDR1 SGHVS, CDR2 FQNEAQ. The germline V and J ends were trimmed by 1 base and 4 bases, with 11 bases remaining between them. The CDR3 is 15 amino acids. The CDR3 region is CASSLESDWNQPQHF. The CDR3 region has the DNA TGTGCCAGCAGCTTAGAGTCTGACTGGAATCAGCCCCAGCATTTT.

This chain joins TRBV20-1 and TRBJ2-1; D is possibly TRBD2 (5 bases). Germline V gene sequence: CDR1 DFQATT, CDR2 SNEGSKA (reference sequence). The CDR3 has 11 residues. Trimming removed 2 bases at V and 7 bases at J, with 6 bases between. The CDR3 bases are TGCAGTGCTAGACGGACTAATGAGCAGTTCTTC. It codes for CSARRTNEQFF.

In this sample, this clone turned up a few times. V gene TRBV19 combines with J gene TRBJ2-3, with a weak D call TRBD2 (6 bases). Germline assignment: CDR1 LNHDA and CDR2 SQIVND (reference sequence). The CDR3 is made up of 13 amino acids. Trimming pared 8 bases from V and 6 bases from J, leaving 15 bases between. The CDR3 coding sequence is TGTGCCAGTGGGGGGACCGTGGGGGATACGCAGTATTTT. Translated: CASGGTVGDTQYF. Filled out from reference TRBV19 and TRBJ2-3, the complete variable domain reads DGGITQSPKYLFRKEGQNVTLSCEQNLNHDAMYWYRQDPGQGLRLIYYSQIVNDFQKGDIAEGYSVSREKKESFPLTVTSAQKNPTAFYLCASGGTVGDTQYFGPGTRLTVL.

The V call is TRBV7-3, the J call TRBJ2-5; 7 nucleotides agree with TRBD1. This CDR3 contains 13 residues. CDR1 is SGHTA and CDR2 is FQGTGA in the germline V gene. Losses at the gene ends were 6 bases for V and 7 bases for J; bases not matched to a gene: 8. The CDR3 sequence is CASRLDREGTQYF. CDR3 DNA: TGTGCCAGCAGATTAGACAGGGAAGGGACCCAGTACTTC. The variable domain in full, completed from reference TRBV7-3 and TRBJ2-5, reads GAGVSQTPSNKVTEKGKYVELRCDPISGHTALYWYRQSLGQGPEFLIYFQGTGAADDSGLPNDRFFAVRPEGSVSTLKIQRTERGDSAVYLCASRLDREGTQYFGPGTRLLVL.

The chain couples TRBV6-4 to TRBJ2-7; 10 bases fit TRBD2. The CDR3 sequence is 14 residues long. The ends lost 6 bases at V and 5 bases at J; junction bases unmatched: 7. Germline V gene sequence: CDR1 MRHNA, CDR2 SNTAGT. In nucleotides, the CDR3 is TGTGCCAGCAGCTTACTAGCGGGAAGTGACGAGCAGTACTTC. Its translation: CASSLLAGSDEQYF.

This chain joins TRBV7-2 and TRBJ1-3; the match to TRBD1 covers 10 bases. The CDR3 has 14 amino acids. Unmatched junction bases numbered 5, after V lost 5 bases and J lost 7 bases. Germline CDR1 is SGHTA and CDR2 is FQGNSA. As DNA, the CDR3 is TGTGCCAGCAGCCGGGACAGGGGAAGGAACACCATATATTTT. It codes for CASSRDRGRNTIYF.

V gene TRBV5-1 combines with J gene TRBJ2-3, with D maybe TRBD1 (6 bases). V was clipped by 6 bases and J by 1 base, with 15 bases between them. The CDR3 runs 15 residues. Germline V gene data show CDR1 as SGHRS and CDR2 as YFSETQ. The CDR3 protein is CASTGWGPGTDTQYF. CDR3 coding DNA: TGCGCCAGCACCGGGTGGGGGCCTGGCACAGATACGCAGTATTTT.

The chain joins TRBV4-3 to TRBJ1-6, with TRBD1 as a possible D gene (5 bases). The CDR3 spans 15 residues. Germline loops: CDR1 LGHNA, CDR2 YSLEER. Trimming pared 1 base from V and 10 bases from J, leaving 14 bases between. CDR3 sequence (DNA): TGCGCCAGCAGCCAAGGGGGACTAAAGGGCTCACCCCTCCACTTT. Translated, it gives CASSQGGLKGSPLHF.

This rearrangement joins TRBV3-1 (or the pseudogene TRBV3-2) to TRBJ2-7; possibly TRBD2 for D (6 bases). Germline CDR1 is LGHDT and CDR2 is YNNKEL (reference sequence). V was trimmed by 1 base and J by 9 bases, leaving 10 bases between them. The CDR3 sequence is 12 residues long. The CDR3 spells CASSQVGGRQYF. The CDR3 DNA sequence: TGTGCCAGCAGCCAAGTCGGGGGACGGCAGTACTTC.

The chain uses TRBV21-1 and TRBJ2-7; TRBD2 is the table's D call and was not checked against the DNA. TRBV21-1 is deemed a pseudogene. This CDR3 comprises 13 residues. The CDR3: CASTLGFTYEQYF. In DNA form, the CDR3 reads TGTGCCAGCACCCTCGGGTTTACCTACGAGCAGTACTTC.

This clone appeared a few times. The CDR3 nucleotides read TGTGCCAGCTCACCCAACCGGGACAGGGTCACTGAAGCTTTCTTT. Protein sequence: CASSPNRDRVTEAFF. V is TRBV18 and J is TRBJ1-1, with TRBD1 matching over 9 bases. CDR1 KGHSH and CDR2 LQKENI come from the germline V gene. The CDR3 is made up of 15 amino acids. Unmatched junction bases numbered 6, after V lost 3 bases and J lost 4 bases. The full variable domain, with the rest looked up from reference TRBV18 and TRBJ1-1, is NAGVMQNPRHLVRRRGQEARLRCSPMKGHSHVYWYRQLPEEGLKFMVYLQKENIIDESGMPKERFSAEFPKEGPSILRIQQVVRGDSAAYFCASSPNRDRVTEAFFGQGTRLTVV.

V is TRBV15 and J is TRBJ2-2; TRBD1 might be the D (6 bases). The CDR3 has 15 residues. Germline assignment: CDR1 LNHNV and CDR2 YYDKDF (reference sequence). V was pared by 4 bases and J by 7 bases, with 16 bases between. The CDR3, as DNA: TGTGCCACCAGCACTCCGGGACACAGGATCGGGGAGCTGTTTTTT. Its translation is CATSTPGHRIGELFF.

This clone was counted only a few times. The rearrangement joins TRBV6-2 or TRBV6-3 to TRBJ2-1; a weak D match, TRBD2 (6 bases). Germline values: CDR1 MNHEY, CDR2 SVGEGT. V was shortened by 0 bases and J by 7 bases, with 13 bases between the two germline ends. This CDR3 region has 15 residues. This chain's CDR3 is CASSYSRTGVNEQFF. CDR3 DNA: TGTGCCAGCAGTTACTCCAGGACGGGGGTAAATGAGCAGTTCTTC.

J is TRBJ1-5 and V is TRBV7-6, with D unclear. The V end was cut by 1 base, the J end by 6 bases, with 7 bases between. Germline lookup yields CDR1 SGHVS and CDR2 FNYEAQ. The CDR3 has 13 amino acids. The CDR3 nucleotides read TGTGCCAGCAGCTTAGGTTCGGGTCAGCCCCAGCATTTT. This translates into CASSLGSGQPQHF.

The chain uses TRBV5-1 and TRBJ2-2, with D possibly being TRBD1 (5 bases). The germline V gene encodes CDR1 SGHRS and CDR2 YFSETQ. Trimming took 0 bases from V and 1 from J, leaving 10 bases between them. This CDR3 comprises 16 residues. CDR3 nucleotide sequence: TGCGCCAGCAGCTTGGGGGCAGGGAAGAACACCGGGGAGCTGTTTTTT. It translates to CASSLGAGKNTGELFF.

The V call is TRBV4-2, the J call TRBJ2-3, with a weak D call TRBD2 (6 bases). CDR1 and CDR2 from the germline V gene are LGHNA and YNFKEQ. CDR3 length equals 20 residues. V lost 0 bases and J 4 bases, leaving 26 bases between the germline ends. CDR3 coding DNA: TGTGCCAGCAGCCAAGATCTCATGGCCCGGGGTAGCGGCTTATCAGATACGCAGTATTTT. Protein: CASSQDLMARGSGLSDTQYF.

This clone was detected only once. V gene TRBV28 combines with J gene TRBJ2-7, with 8 positions matching TRBD2. The CDR3 is 13 residues long. Germline V gene sequence: CDR1 MDHEN, CDR2 SYDVKM. V lost 3 bases and J lost 12; bases outside the gene matches: 10. The DNA for the CDR3 is TGTGCCAGCAGTTTGGGGACTAGTTTGAAACGGTACTTC. It is translated as CASSLGTSLKRYF.

The chain has TRBV11-2 and TRBJ2-2; D not resolved. Germline V gene lookup returns CDR1 SGHAT and CDR2 FQNNGV. Trimming shortened V by 1 base and J by 2 bases, and 2 bases separated the two germline ends. The CDR3 spans 13 residues. CDR3 DNA: TGTGCCAGCAGCTTAGCAAACACCGGGGAGCTGTTTTTT. Protein: CASSLANTGELFF.

The rearrangement joins TRBV11-2 to TRBJ2-2; 7 nucleotides align to TRBD2. The CDR3 is 17 residues long. Trimming took 5 bases from V and 3 from J; bases not matched to a gene: 12. CDR1 SGHAT and CDR2 FQNNGV come from the germline V gene. Here the CDR3 reads CASSPRVAGEDTGELFF. CDR3 DNA: TGTGCCAGCAGCCCCCGGGTGGCGGGGGAGGACACCGGGGAGCTGTTTTTT.

The chain links TRBV3-1 (or the pseudogene TRBV3-2) to TRBJ2-2; 7 bases line up with TRBD1. Germline trimming cut 0 bases from V and 1 base from J; bases unmatched to any gene: 11. CDR1 is LGHDT and CDR2 is YNNKEL in the germline V gene (reference sequence). The CDR3 length is 19 residues. The CDR3 region is CASSQETLGQSLNTGELFF. CDR3 DNA sequence: TGTGCCAGCAGCCAAGAGACCCTGGGACAGTCCTTGAACACCGGGGAGCTGTTTTTT.

V gene TRBV3-1 (or the pseudogene TRBV3-2) combines with J gene TRBJ1-2; no firm D call. CDR3 length: 13 residues. In germline, CDR1 is LGHDT, CDR2 YNNKEL (reference sequence). Trimming stripped 4 bases from V and 4 bases from J, with 10 bases between. DNA for the CDR3: TGTGCCAGCAGCCTTCCTGGGCTCTATGGCTACACCTTC. It codes for CASSLPGLYGYTF.

V and J are TRBV5-4 and TRBJ1-1; D might be TRBD1 (6 bases). Germline values: CDR1 SGHNT, CDR2 YYREEE (reference sequence). CDR3 size: 15 residues. V was clipped by 2 bases and J by 1 base, with 12 bases between them. The CDR3 reads CASSLGGAANTEAFF. The DNA for the CDR3 is TGTGCCAGCAGCTTAGGGGGGGCAGCGAACACTGAAGCTTTCTTT.

As for this clone: The sample contains more than one DNA sequence encoding this CDR3. V usage is TRBV5-1 and J usage is TRBJ2-2; 7 bases map to TRBD1. J was trimmed by 5 bases and V by 4 bases; bases with no gene match: 5. The CDR3 is 14 residues long. Germline V gene lookup returns CDR1 SGHRS and CDR2 YFSETQ. CDR3 DNA: TGCGCCAGCAGCCGACAGGGTGAGACCGGGGAGCTGTTTTTT. It specifies CASSRQGETGELFF.

CDR3 sequence reads: CASSQTQGSEAFF. The CDR3 DNA reads as TGTGCCAGCAGCCAAACCCAGGGAAGTGAAGCTTTCTTT. The chain combines TRBV3-1 (or the pseudogene TRBV3-2) with TRBJ1-1, with D possibly TRBD1 on 5 matching bases. Germline assignment: CDR1 LGHDT and CDR2 YNNKEL (reference sequence). V lost 2 bases and J lost 7, with 11 bases in between. The CDR3 length is 13 residues.

The rearrangement uses TRBV7-2 and TRBJ1-1; no firm D call. In germline, CDR1 is SGHTA, CDR2 FQGNSA. The CDR3 loop spans 13 amino acids. Deletions cut 1 base from V and 2 bases from J, with 5 bases between. The CDR3 bases are TGTGCCAGCAGCTTAGGCAGAAACACTGAAGCTTTCTTT. Amino acid sequence: CASSLGRNTEAFF.